This record looks at one TCR beta chain sequence and its context. TCRdb keeps only in-frame clones here, not all; method: immunoSEQ multiplex PCR. In the table there are 390,000 or so clones, roughly 90% of which are singletons. The germline CDR1 and CDR2 sequences are GTSNPN and SVGIG (reference sequence). The CDR3 loop spans 16 amino acids. V shed 2 bases, J shed 5 bases, and the junction held 6 bases outside the gene matches. This sample was taken from a study of blood T cell repertoires in COVID-19. Overall study context: Donors in the United States, Italy and Spain gave samples during acute or convalescent COVID-19.

V and J are TRBV30 and TRBJ2-5, with 15 positions matching TRBD2. This clonotype originated in a woman aged 25 to 39 with COVID-19, enrolled during active disease. The sample taken for sequencing was peripheral blood. CDR3 loop: CAWSRTSGRAGETQYF. The CDR3 nucleotides are TGTGCCTGGAGTCGGACTAGCGGGAGGGCCGGCGAGACCCAGTACTTC.